Included here is one TCR beta chain sequence, with context. TCRdb reprocessed the 5' RACE reads and stores each CDR3 protein as one record, lacking DNA. The sample holds roughly 100,000 distinct CDR3 sequences. Germline assignment: CDR1 GTSNPN and CDR2 SVGIG (reference sequence). This CDR3 region has 14 residues. These data come from a study of monozygotic twins with inflammatory bowel disease. Specimen: blood. The sequence was obtained from a human donor with ulcerative colitis or Crohn's disease, or a healthy co-twin of an affected twin (not recorded which). V is TRBV30 and J is TRBJ1-6; TCRdb gives TRBD1 as the D gene, but with no DNA this cannot be confirmed. The CDR3 protein is CAWRGTGTHSPLHF.